What follows is one T cell receptor beta chain and its context. As originally analysed: Amplification from reference gene primers served as the basis for estimated nucleated cell counts. TCRdb keeps only in-frame clones here, not all; method: immunoSEQ multiplex PCR. V, J and clone size are those of that table, while D and trimming were read from the DNA. This sample yields approximately 150,000 clones, of which approximately 85% are seen a single time; 8% to 8.5% belongs to the top ten. The CDR3 is 18 residues long. Germline V gene sequence: CDR1 SGHTA, CDR2 FQGNSA. Unmatched junction bases numbered 16, after V lost 3 bases and J lost 4 bases. This sample is drawn from a study of blood T cell repertoires in COVID-19. Study-level background: Collection of acute and convalescent COVID-19 samples took place in the United States, Italy and Spain.

Enrolled during active infection, Seattle patients were then followed longitudinally. The sequence was obtained from a woman aged 55-69 years with COVID-19, enrolled during active disease. The genes are TRBV7-2 and TRBJ2-5; 8 bases align to TRBD1. Material: peripheral blood. The CDR3 protein is CASSFDRGGVLGGETQYF. The CDR3, as DNA: TGTGCCAGCAGCTTCGACAGGGGTGGGGTCCTCGGGGGAGAGACCCAGTACTTC.